This TCR beta chain was retrieved from a study of OX40 agonist ivuxolimab in advanced cancers. Repertoires were generated with immunoSEQ multiplex PCR, while TCRdb's copy carries only in-frame clones and drops some. Among some 74,000 clones listed, about 85% were seen once. Trimming shortened V by 4 bases and J by 2 bases, and 12 bases separated the two germline ends. The CDR3 consists of 14 residues. CDR1 and CDR2 (germline): LNHDA, SQIVND (reference sequence). The sequencing here drew on CD4+ or CD8+ T cells sorted from blood, taken in a trial of the OX40 agonist ivuxolimab. This sequence originates from an adult with an advanced solid tumor such as melanoma, head and neck, liver or kidney cancer. The chain links TRBV19 to TRBJ2-7; perhaps TRBD1 as D (5 bases). The CDR3 DNA follows: TGTGCCAGTAGTACCAGGACATATCCCTACGAGCAGTACTTC. It translates to CASSTRTYPYEQYF. Filled out from reference TRBV19 and TRBJ2-7, the complete variable domain reads DGGITQSPKYLFRKEGQNVTLSCEQNLNHDAMYWYRQDPGQGLRLIYYSQIVNDFQKGDIAEGYSVSREKKESFPLTVTSAQKNPTAFYLCASSTRTYPYEQYFGPGTRLTVT.